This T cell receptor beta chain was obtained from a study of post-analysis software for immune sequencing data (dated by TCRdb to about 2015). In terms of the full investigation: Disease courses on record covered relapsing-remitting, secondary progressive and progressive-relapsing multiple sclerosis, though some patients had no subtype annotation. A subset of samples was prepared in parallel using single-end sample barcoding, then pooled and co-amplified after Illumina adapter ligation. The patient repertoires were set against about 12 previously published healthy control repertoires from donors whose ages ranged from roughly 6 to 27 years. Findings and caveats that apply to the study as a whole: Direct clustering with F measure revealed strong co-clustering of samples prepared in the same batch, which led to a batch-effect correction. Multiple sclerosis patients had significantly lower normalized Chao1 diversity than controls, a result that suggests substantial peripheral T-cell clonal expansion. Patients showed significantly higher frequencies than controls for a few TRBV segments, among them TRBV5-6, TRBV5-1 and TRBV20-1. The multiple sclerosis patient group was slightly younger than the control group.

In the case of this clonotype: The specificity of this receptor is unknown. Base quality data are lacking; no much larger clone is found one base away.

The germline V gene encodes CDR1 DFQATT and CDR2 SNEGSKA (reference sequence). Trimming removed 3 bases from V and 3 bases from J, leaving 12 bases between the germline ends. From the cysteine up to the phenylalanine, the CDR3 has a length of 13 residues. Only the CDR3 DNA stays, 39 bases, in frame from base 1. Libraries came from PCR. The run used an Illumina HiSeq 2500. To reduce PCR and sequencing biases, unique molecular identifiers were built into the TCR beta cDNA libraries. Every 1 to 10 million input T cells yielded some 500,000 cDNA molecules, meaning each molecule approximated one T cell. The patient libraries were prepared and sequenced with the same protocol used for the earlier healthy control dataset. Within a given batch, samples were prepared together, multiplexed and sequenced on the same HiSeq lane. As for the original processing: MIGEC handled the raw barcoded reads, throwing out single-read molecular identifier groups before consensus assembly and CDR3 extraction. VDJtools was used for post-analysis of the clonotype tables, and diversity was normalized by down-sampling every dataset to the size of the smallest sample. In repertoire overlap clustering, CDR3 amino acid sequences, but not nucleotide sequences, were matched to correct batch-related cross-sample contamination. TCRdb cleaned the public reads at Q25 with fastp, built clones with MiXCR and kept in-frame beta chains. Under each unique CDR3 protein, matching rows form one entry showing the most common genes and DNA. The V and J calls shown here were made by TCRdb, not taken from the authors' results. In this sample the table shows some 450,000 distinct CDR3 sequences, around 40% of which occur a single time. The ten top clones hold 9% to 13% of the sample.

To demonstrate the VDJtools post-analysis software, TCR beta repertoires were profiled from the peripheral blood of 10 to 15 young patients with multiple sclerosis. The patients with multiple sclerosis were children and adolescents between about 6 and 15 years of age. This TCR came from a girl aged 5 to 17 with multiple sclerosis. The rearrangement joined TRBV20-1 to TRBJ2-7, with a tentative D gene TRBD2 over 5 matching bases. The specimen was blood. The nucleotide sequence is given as TGCAGTGCTAGCCTCAGCGGCGGCTACGAGCAGTACTTC. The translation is CSASLSGGYEQYF.